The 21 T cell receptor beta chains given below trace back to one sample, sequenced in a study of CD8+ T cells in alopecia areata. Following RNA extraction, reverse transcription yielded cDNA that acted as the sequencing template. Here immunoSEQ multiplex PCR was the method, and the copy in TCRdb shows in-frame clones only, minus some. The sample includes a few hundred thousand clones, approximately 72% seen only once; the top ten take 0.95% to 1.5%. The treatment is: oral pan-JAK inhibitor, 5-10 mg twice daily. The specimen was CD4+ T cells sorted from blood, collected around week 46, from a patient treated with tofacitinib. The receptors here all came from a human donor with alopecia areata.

For the CDR3, the DNA is TGTGCCAGCAGTTCGGGGACAGGGGCCTATGGCTACACCTTC. Translating gives CASSSGTGAYGYTF. The chain combines TRBV27 with TRBJ1-2, with 10 positions matching TRBD1. V was pared by 4 bases and J by 4 bases, with 3 bases of the junction left unmatched. Germline lookup yields CDR1 MNHEY and CDR2 SMNVEV (reference sequence). CDR3 length equals 14 residues.

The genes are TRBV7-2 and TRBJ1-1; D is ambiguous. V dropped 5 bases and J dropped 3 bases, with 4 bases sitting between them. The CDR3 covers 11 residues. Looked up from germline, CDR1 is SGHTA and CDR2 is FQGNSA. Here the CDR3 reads CASSKDTEAFF. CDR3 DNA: TGTGCCAGCAGCAAAGACACTGAAGCTTTCTTT.

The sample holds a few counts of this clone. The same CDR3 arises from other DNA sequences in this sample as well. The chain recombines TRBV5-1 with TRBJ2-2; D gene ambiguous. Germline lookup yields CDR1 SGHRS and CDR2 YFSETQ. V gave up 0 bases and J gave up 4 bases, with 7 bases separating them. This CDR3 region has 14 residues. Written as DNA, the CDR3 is TGCGCCAGCAGCTTGGGCCAGAGCACCGGGGAGCTGTTTTTT. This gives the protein CASSLGQSTGELFF. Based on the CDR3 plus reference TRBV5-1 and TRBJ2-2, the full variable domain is KAGVTQTPRYLIKTRGQQVTLSCSPISGHRSVSWYQQTPGQGLQFLFEYFSETQRNKGNFPGRFSGRQFSNSRSEMNVSTLELGDSALYLCASSLGQSTGELFFGEGSRLTVL.

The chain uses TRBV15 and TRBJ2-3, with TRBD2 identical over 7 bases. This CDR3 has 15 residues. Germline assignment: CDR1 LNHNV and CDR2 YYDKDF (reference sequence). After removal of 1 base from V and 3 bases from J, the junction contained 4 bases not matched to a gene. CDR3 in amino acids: CATSRGERGTDTQYF. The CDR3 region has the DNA TGTGCCACCAGCAGAGGGGAGCGGGGAACAGATACGCAGTATTTT.

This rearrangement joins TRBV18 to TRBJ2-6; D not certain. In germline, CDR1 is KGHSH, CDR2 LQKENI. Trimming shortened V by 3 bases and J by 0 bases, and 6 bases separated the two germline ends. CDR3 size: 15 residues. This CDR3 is CASSPSVSGANVLTF. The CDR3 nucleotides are TGTGCCAGCTCACCGTCGGTCTCTGGGGCCAACGTCCTGACTTTC.

In nucleotides, the CDR3 is TGTGCCAGCCCGAGGGTGGTAGCTTTCTTT. Translating it yields CASPRVVAFF. This sequence joins TRBV27 and TRBJ1-1; no firm D call. V was shortened by 8 bases and J by 10 bases, with 11 bases between the two germline ends. The CDR3 consists of 10 residues. CDR1 and CDR2 from the germline V gene are MNHEY and SMNVEV (reference sequence).

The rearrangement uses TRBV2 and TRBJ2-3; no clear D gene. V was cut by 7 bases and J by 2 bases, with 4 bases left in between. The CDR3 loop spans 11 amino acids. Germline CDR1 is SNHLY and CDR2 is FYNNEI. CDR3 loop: CASTITDTQYF. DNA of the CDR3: TGTGCCAGCACTATCACAGATACGCAGTATTTT.

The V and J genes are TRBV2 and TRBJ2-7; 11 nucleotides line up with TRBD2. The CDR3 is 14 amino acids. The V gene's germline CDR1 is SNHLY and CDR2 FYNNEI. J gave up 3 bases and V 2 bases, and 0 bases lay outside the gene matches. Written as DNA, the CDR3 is TGTGCCAGCAGTGAAACTAGCGGGAGCTACGAGCAGTACTTC. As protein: CASSETSGSYEQYF.

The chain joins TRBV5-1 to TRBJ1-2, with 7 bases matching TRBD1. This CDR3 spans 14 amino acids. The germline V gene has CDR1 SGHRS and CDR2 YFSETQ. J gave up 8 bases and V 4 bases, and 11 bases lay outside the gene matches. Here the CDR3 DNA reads TGCGCCAGCAGCCACCCCGAGGGGGCGGGGGGCTACACCTTC. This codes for CASSHPEGAGGYTF.

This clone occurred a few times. The DNA for the CDR3 is TGTGCCAGCAGCCGGACACGGGTTCAAGAGACCCAGTACTTC. Encoded protein: CASSRTRVQETQYF. The genes are TRBV7-2 and TRBJ2-5; D is perhaps TRBD1 (5 bases). The CDR3 extends over 14 amino acids. The V and J ends lost 5 bases and 2 bases respectively, with 12 bases between them. Germline CDR1 SGHTA, CDR2 FQGNSA.

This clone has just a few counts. This CDR3 is CATRGRLVDEQYF. CDR3 DNA sequence: TGTGCCACCCGGGGACGACTAGTGGACGAGCAGTACTTC. The V call is TRBV10-3, the J call TRBJ2-7; tentative D call: TRBD2 (6 bases). The CDR3 length is 13 residues. Germline lookup yields CDR1 ENHRY and CDR2 SYGVKD. V lost 10 bases and J 5 bases, leaving 18 bases between the germline ends.

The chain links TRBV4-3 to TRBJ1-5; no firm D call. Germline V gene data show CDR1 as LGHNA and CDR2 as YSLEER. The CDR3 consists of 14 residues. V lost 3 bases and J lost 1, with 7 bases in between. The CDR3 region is CASSHDTSNQPQHF. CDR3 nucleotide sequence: TGCGCCAGCAGCCACGACACGAGCAATCAGCCCCAGCATTTT.

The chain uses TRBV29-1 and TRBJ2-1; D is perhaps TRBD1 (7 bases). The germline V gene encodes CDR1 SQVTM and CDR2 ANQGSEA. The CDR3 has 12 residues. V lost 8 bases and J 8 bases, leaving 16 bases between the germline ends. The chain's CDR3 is CSSEARGDEQFF. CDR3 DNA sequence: TGCAGCTCCGAGGCCAGGGGGGATGAGCAGTTCTTC.

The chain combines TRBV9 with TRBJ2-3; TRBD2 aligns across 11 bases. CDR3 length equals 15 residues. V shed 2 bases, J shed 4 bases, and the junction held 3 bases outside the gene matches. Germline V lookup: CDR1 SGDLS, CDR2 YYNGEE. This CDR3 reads CASSVSGGDADTQYF. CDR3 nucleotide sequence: TGTGCCAGCAGCGTTAGCGGGGGGGACGCAGATACGCAGTATTTT.

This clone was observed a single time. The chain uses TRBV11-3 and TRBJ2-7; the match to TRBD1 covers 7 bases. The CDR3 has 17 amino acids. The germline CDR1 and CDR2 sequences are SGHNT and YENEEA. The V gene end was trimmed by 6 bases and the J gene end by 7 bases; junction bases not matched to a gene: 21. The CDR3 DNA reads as TGTGCCAGCAGGCCGGACAGGCCTACTGGAGGAGCTGGGGAGCAGTACTTC. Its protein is CASRPDRPTGGAGEQYF.

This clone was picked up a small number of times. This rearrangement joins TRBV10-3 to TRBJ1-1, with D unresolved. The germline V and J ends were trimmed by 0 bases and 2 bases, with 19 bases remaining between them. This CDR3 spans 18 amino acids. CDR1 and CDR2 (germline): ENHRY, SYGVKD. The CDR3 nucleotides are TGTGCCATCAGTGAGTCGACTCCGAGGGTATCCTATAACACTGAAGCTTTCTTT. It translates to CAISESTPRVSYNTEAFF.

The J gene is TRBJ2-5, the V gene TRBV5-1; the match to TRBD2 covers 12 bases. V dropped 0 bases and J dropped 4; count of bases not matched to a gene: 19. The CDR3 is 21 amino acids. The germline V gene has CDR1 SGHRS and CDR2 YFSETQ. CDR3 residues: CASSLARGVPRLAGVLETQYF. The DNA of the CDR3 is TGCGCCAGCAGCTTGGCCCGCGGTGTGCCCCGACTAGCGGGGGTGCTAGAGACCCAGTACTTC.

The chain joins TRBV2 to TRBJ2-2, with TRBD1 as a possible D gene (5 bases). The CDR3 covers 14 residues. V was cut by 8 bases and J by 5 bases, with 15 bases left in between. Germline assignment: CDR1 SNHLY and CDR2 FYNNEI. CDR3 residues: CASDRVPGTGELFF. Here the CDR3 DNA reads TGTGCCAGCGACCGGGTCCCAGGGACCGGGGAGCTGTTTTTT.

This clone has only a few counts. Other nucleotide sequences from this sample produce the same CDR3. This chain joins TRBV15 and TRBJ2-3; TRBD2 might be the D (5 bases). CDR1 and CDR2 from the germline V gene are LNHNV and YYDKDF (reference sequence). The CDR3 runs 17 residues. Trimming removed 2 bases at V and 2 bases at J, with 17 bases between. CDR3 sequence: CATSRPRPGYLTDTQYF. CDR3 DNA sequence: TGTGCCACCAGCAGACCACGTCCGGGATATCTCACAGATACGCAGTATTTT.

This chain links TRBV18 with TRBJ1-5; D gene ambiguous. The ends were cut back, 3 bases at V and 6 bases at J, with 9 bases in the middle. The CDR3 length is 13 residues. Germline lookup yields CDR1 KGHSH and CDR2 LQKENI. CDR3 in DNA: TGTGCCAGCTCACCCCTAGGTGGTCAGCCCCAGCATTTT. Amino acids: CASSPLGGQPQHF.

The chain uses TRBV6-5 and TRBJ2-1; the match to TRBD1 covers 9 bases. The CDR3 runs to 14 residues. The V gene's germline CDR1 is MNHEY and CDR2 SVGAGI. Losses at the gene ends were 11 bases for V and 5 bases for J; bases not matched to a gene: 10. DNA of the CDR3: TGTGCCGCGCGCGGGACAGGGACTAACAATGAGCAGTTCTTC. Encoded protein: CAARGTGTNNEQFF.